These 20 T cell receptor beta chains came from one sample sequenced in a study of tumor and adjacent non-tumor tissue in lung cancer. A modified ARM-PCR protocol with three rounds of nested PCR amplified TCRbeta. Via MiXCR, TCRdb re-called the multiplex PCR reads, giving one row per CDR3 protein. The sample contains 120,000 to 150,000 distinct CDR3 sequences, roughly 66% of which appear only once. This sample's RNA came from whole unsorted tissue. Sequencing input: lung tumor tissue. These receptors were taken from a man aged 55 to 70 with small cell lung cancer.

This clonotype has only a few counts. The chain is built from TRBV20-1 and TRBJ2-7; D call uncertain. The germline V gene encodes CDR1 DFQATT and CDR2 SNEGSKA (reference sequence). This CDR3 region has 11 residues. V was cut by 2 bases and J by 4 bases, with 6 bases left in between. CDR3 in amino acids: CSARCIYEQYV. The CDR3 region has the DNA TGCAGTGCTAGATGTATTTACGAGCAGTACGTC.

This clonotype was found many times. The genes are TRBV11-3 and TRBJ2-7, with TRBD2 identical over 13 bases. Losses at the gene ends were 5 bases for V and 2 bases for J; bases not matched to a gene: 12. The CDR3 has 18 residues. Germline V gives CDR1 SGHNT, CDR2 YENEEA. CDR3 sequence reads: CASSPRLAGGSWAYEQYF. The CDR3 DNA sequence: TGTGCCAGCAGCCCTAGACTAGCGGGAGGAAGTTGGGCCTACGAGCAGTACTTC.

With regard to this clonotype: One base away lies a much larger clone, so this may be a sequencing read error. The chain employs TRBV5-5 and TRBJ1-5; TRBD1 is a possible D gene (5 bases). CDR1 and CDR2 from the germline V gene are SGHKS and YYEKEE (reference sequence). The CDR3 runs 16 residues. CDR3 region: CDSSPHPLGGNQPQHF. DNA of the CDR3: TGTGACAGCAGCCCTCACCCATTGGGGGGCAATCAGCCCCAGCATTTT. Complete variable domain (other parts from reference TRBV5-5 and TRBJ1-5): DAGVTQSPTHLIKTRGQQVTLRCSPISGHKSVSWYQQVLGQGPQFIFQYYEKEERGRGNFPDRFSARQFPNYSSELNVNALLLGDSALYLCDSSPHPLGGNQPQHFGDGTRLSIL.

V is TRBV12-3 or TRBV12-4 and J is TRBJ1-1, with 7 bases aligning to TRBD1. The CDR3 totals 14 residues. The J segment lost 6 bases and the V segment lost 3 bases, leaving 7 bases of the junction unmatched. The CDR3 DNA reads TGTGCCAGCAGTTTCGACAGGGCTTACGCTGAAGCTTTCTTT. Amino acid sequence: CASSFDRAYAEAFF.

V usage is TRBV6-1 and J usage is TRBJ2-1; D is possibly TRBD1 (6 bases). Germline-derived CDR1 and CDR2 are MNHNS and SASEGT. The V and J ends lost 9 bases and 4 bases respectively, with 19 bases between them. There are 15 residues in the CDR3. The CDR3 reads CARRRNRVMYNEQFF. CDR3 nucleotides: TGTGCCAGAAGAAGAAACAGGGTAATGTACAATGAGCAGTTCTTC.

Note on this clonotype: The junction departs from the called germline gene at one end, perhaps through a read error. The chain links TRBV11-1 to TRBJ2-1; 7 nucleotides agree with TRBD2. Germline values: CDR1 SGHAT, CDR2 FQDESV (reference sequence). The CDR3 consists of 15 residues. The CDR3 DNA reads TGTGCCAGTAGCACCCGACAGCGGGGCAACAATGAGCACTTCTTC. As protein: CASSTRQRGNNEHFF.

About this clonotype: Its ends do not fully match the called genes, so a read error is possible. The gene calls are TRBV2 and TRBJ2-5, with D perhaps matching TRBD1 (5 bases). Germline CDR1 SNHLY, CDR2 FYNNEI. This CDR3 comprises 12 residues. The CDR3 loop is CASNETGETQYF. CDR3 nucleotides: TGTGCCAGCAATGAAACAGGAGAGACCCAGTACTTC. Full variable domain (outside the CDR3, taken from reference TRBV2 and TRBJ2-5): EPEVTQTPSHQVTQMGQEVILRCVPISNHLYFYWYRQILGQKVEFLVSFYNNEISEKSEIFDDQFSVERPDGSNFTLKIRSTKLEDSAMYFCASNETGETQYFGPGTRLLVL.

This chain links TRBV11-3 with TRBJ2-2; no reliable D call. Germline values: CDR1 SGHNT, CDR2 YENEEA. The CDR3 loop spans 13 amino acids. CDR3 region: CAISLGTGGELFF. The CDR3 DNA reads as TGTGCAATCAGCTTAGGAACCGGTGGGGAGCTGTTTTTT. Complete variable domain (other parts from reference TRBV11-3 and TRBJ2-2): EAGVVQSPRYKIIEKKQPVAFWCNPISGHNTLYWYLQNLGQGPELLIRYENEEAVDDSQLPKDRFSAERLKGVDSTLKIQPAELGDSAVYLCAISLGTGGELFFGEGSRLTVL.

The J gene is TRBJ2-1, the V gene TRBV11-1, with D possibly matching TRBD2 (6 bases). The germline V gene encodes CDR1 SGHAT and CDR2 FQDESV (reference sequence). Trimming left V 5 bases short and J 9 bases short, with 20 bases between. CDR3 length equals 15 residues. As DNA, the CDR3 is TGTGCCAGCAGCATAGGACTGATGCTCGGGGGTGAGCAGTTCTTC. Translating gives CASSIGLMLGGEQFF.

To note about this clonotype: A much larger clonotype is one base distant, so this may be a read error. The J gene is TRBJ2-2, the V gene TRBV20-1; TRBD2 agrees at 9 bases. The CDR3 covers 14 residues. Germline loops: CDR1 DFQATT, CDR2 SNEGSKA (reference sequence). The CDR3 region is CSARGLAYTGKLFF. In nucleotides, the CDR3 is TGCAGTGCTCGTGGACTAGCGTACACCGGGAAGCTGTTTTTT.

This clonotype is a singleton in its sample. This clone may be a read error of a much larger clone one base away. The chain carries TRBV6-5 and TRBJ1-2, with TRBD1 as a possible D gene (5 bases). The CDR3 is 13 amino acids. The V end was cut by 6 bases, the J end by 10 bases, with 18 bases between. Germline lookup yields CDR1 MNHEY and CDR2 SVGAGI. The CDR3 sequence: CASSYGAADAYTF. CDR3 DNA sequence: TGTGCCAGCAGCTACGGGGCAGCGGATGCCTACACCTTC.

This clonotype was seen a handful of times. A much larger clonotype is one base distant, so this may be a read error. The V gene is TRBV12-3 or TRBV12-4, the J gene TRBJ2-1, with D possibly being TRBD2 (5 bases). The length of the CDR3 is 15 residues. The ends were cut back, 5 bases at V and 8 bases at J, with 19 bases in the middle. CDR3 sequence: CASSPLAWIDYEQFF. The CDR3 DNA reads TGTGCCAGCAGTCCCCTAGCCTGGATCGATTATGAGCAGTTCTTC.

Note on this clonotype: A much larger clone sits a single nucleotide away, making a read error possible. The chain is built from TRBV13 and TRBJ2-1; possible D gene TRBD1, 5 bases. The CDR3 runs 15 residues. From germline, CDR1 is PRHDT and CDR2 FYEKMQ (reference sequence). CDR3: CASSLVGQGNNVQFF. The CDR3, as DNA: TGTGCCAGCAGCTTAGTAGGGCAGGGTAATAATGTGCAGTTCTTC. Using reference TRBV13 and TRBJ2-1 for the parts outside the CDR3, the full variable domain is AAGVIQSPRHLIKEKRETATLKCYPIPRHDTVYWYQQGPGQDPQFLISFYEKMQSDKGSIPDRFSAQQFSDYHSELNMSSLELGDSALYFCASSLVGQGNNVQFFGPGTRLTVL.

This clonotype was found many times. The chain couples TRBV6-1 to TRBJ1-1; D perhaps matches TRBD1 (6 bases). The CDR3 has 13 amino acids. Trimming removed 6 bases from V and 2 bases from J, with 10 bases in between. CDR1 is MNHNS, CDR2 SASEGT, per germline. In DNA, the CDR3 is TGTGCCAGCAGCTTACAGGGAAACACTGAAGCTTTCTTT. Translating it yields CASSLQGNTEAFF.

This clonotype showed up many times. Compared with germline, one end of the junction differs, possibly owing to a read error. V is TRBV12-3 or TRBV12-4 and J is TRBJ2-1; 9 bases are a match to TRBD1. This CDR3 has 13 amino acids. The CDR3 DNA reads as TGTGCCAGCAGTTTAGCGGGGTACAGGGGGCAGGTCTTC. It yields the protein CASSLAGYRGQVF.

This chain joins TRBV20-1 and TRBJ2-1; TRBD2 agrees at 7 bases. This CDR3 comprises 16 residues. V shed 3 bases, J shed 0 bases, and the junction held 8 bases outside the gene matches. The germline gives CDR1 DFQATT, CDR2 SNEGSKA (reference sequence). The CDR3 loop reads CSARPPERGSYNEQFF. The CDR3 region has the DNA TGCAGTGCTAGGCCTCCGGAGCGGGGCTCCTACAATGAGCAGTTCTTC.

With respect to this clonotype: The junction shows a germline mismatch at one end, possibly a read error. The chain carries TRBV29-1 and TRBJ2-1; either TRBD1 or TRBD2 may supply D (9 bases each). The CDR3 loop spans 17 amino acids. The V gene's germline CDR1 is SQVTM and CDR2 ANQGSEA. Here the CDR3 reads CSGLQGASGMSYNEQLF. CDR3 in DNA: TGCAGCGGCCTACAGGGGGCTAGCGGGATGTCCTACAATGAGCAGCTCTTC.

The V and J genes are TRBV5-5 and TRBJ1-5; no clear D. Germline V gene lookup returns CDR1 SGHKS and CDR2 YYEKEE (reference sequence). V was clipped by 4 bases and J by 2 bases, with 13 bases between them. The CDR3 loop spans 15 amino acids. This chain's CDR3 is CASSLKGDGNQPQHF. CDR3 DNA: TGTGCCAGCAGCCTTAAGGGAGACGGCAATCAGCCCCAGCATTTT.

The rearrangement joins TRBV12-3 or TRBV12-4 to TRBJ1-2; 8 nucleotides align to TRBD1. With V trimmed by 5 bases and J by 3 bases, 8 bases remained unmatched. CDR3 length equals 15 residues. CDR3 in amino acids: CASSPMTGDHYGYTF. The CDR3 bases are TGTGCCAGCAGTCCCATGACAGGGGATCACTATGGCTACACCTTC.

Of note for this clonotype: A read error may account for a junction end that differs from germline. The chain uses TRBV6-2 or TRBV6-3 and TRBJ2-3, with 13 positions matching TRBD2. The CDR3 covers 16 residues. Per germline, CDR1 MNHEY and CDR2 SVGEGT. This CDR3 is CASSTRTSGRVDTQYF. DNA of the CDR3: TGTGCCAGCAGTACGCGGACTAGCGGGAGAGTGGATACACAGTATTTT.